This is a list of T cell receptor beta chains from one sample in a study of shared clonotypes between healthy human individuals. Some clones are missing from TCRdb's copy, which holds only in-frame ones; the method was immunoSEQ multiplex PCR. Of approximately 2.5 million clones in the sample, 93% are singletons; the top ten hold more than 0.35%. The sample was naive CD4+ T cells from PBMCs. The origin of the receptors is a man in his late teens or twenties in good health. Some clones in this sample may be carry-over from other donors' samples. The CDR3 runs from the conserved cysteine through the conserved F or W. The D gene is left open where the match is weak. Only part of the rows carry a size: once, few, many, or a class if the clone is expanded.

TRBJ1-5,NA,TRBV2,NA,CASQLFAGPQHF,TGTGCCAGCCAACTTTTCGCGGGGCCCCAGCATTTT
TRBJ2-5,TRBD1,TRBV27,once,CASSYRESGTGSETQYF,TGTGCCAGCAGTTACCGGGAGAGTGGGACAGGGAGCGAGACCCAGTACTTC
TRBJ2-5,TRBD1,TRBV4-1,NA,CASSQADRGLQETQYF,TGCGCCAGCAGCCAAGCGGACAGGGGGCTCCAAGAGACCCAGTACTTC
TRBJ1-1,NA,TRBV28,NA,CASSRHGAANTEAFF,TGTGCCAGCAGCCGGCACGGGGCAGCGAACACTGAAGCTTTCTTT
TRBJ2-1,TRBD2,TRBV2,once,CASSESGKGEQFF,TGTGCCAGCAGTGAAAGCGGGAAGGGAGAGCAGTTCTTC
TRBJ2-3,TRBD1,TRBV5-1,NA,CASRPGQPTDTQYF,TGCGCCAGCAGGCCGGGACAGCCCACAGATACGCAGTATTTT
TRBJ2-5,NA,TRBV7-2,NA,CASSFDRFVETQYF,TGTGCCAGCAGCTTTGACAGGTTTGTGGAGACCCAGTACTTC
TRBJ2-1,TRBD1,TRBV5-1,NA,CASSSDGTAIDEQFF,TGCGCCAGCAGCTCCGACGGGACAGCAATAGATGAGCAGTTCTTC
TRBJ2-1,NA,TRBV7-2,once,CASSLTRDNYNEQFF,TGTGCCAGCAGCTTAACCCGGGACAACTACAATGAGCAGTTCTTC
TRBJ2-7,NA,TRBV10-3,NA,CAIMRGLNYEQYF,TGTGCCATCATGAGGGGGTTAAATTACGAGCAGTACTTC
TRBJ2-2,TRBD1,TRBV5-1,NA,CASSPQGVQPYAGELFF,TGCGCCAGCAGCCCCCAGGGGGTTCAGCCTTACGCCGGGGAGCTGTTTTTT
TRBJ1-3,NA,TRBV16,NA,CASSRLQETGNTIYF,TGTGCCAGCAGCCGGCTGCAAGAAACTGGAAACACCATATATTTT
TRBJ1-4,TRBD1,TRBV27,once,CASSPGDRVAEKLFF,TGTGCCAGCAGTCCCGGGGACAGGGTCGCAGAAAAACTGTTTTTT
TRBJ1-3,NA,TRBV27,NA,CASSFRRGDTIYF,TGTGCCAGCAGTTTCAGGCGGGGGGACACCATATATTTT
TRBJ2-2,TRBD2,TRBV18,NA,CASSPPLAGSGTGELFF,TGTGCCAGCTCACCACCCCTAGCGGGTTCGGGCACCGGGGAGCTGTTTTTT
TRBJ1-1,TRBD1,TRBV28,NA,CASSPADRVNAFF,TGTGCCAGCAGTCCTGCGGACAGGGTGAATGCTTTCTTT
TRBJ1-1,TRBD1,TRBV18,few,CASSFRTGENTEAFF,TGTGCCAGCTCATTTCGGACAGGGGAGAACACTGAAGCTTTCTTT
TRBJ2-2,NA,TRBV28,NA,CASSPYFSQGIVTGELFF,TGTGCCAGCAGCCCTTACTTCAGCCAGGGGATTGTTACCGGGGAGCTGTTTTTT
TRBJ1-1,NA,TRBV28,NA,CASSQGRPAEAFF,TGTGCCAGCAGTCAGGGGAGGCCGGCTGAAGCTTTCTTT
TRBJ1-2,NA,TRBV6-5,NA,CASSYLGRDVGYTF,TGTGCCAGCAGTTACTTAGGCAGGGATGTTGGCTACACCTTC
TRBJ2-2,NA,TRBV7-9,NA,CASSLGESSAGELFF,TGTGCCAGCAGCTTAGGGGAGTCTAGCGCCGGGGAGCTGTTTTTT
TRBJ2-1,TRBD2,TRBV9,NA,CASSVGTSGRALQFF,TGTGCCAGCAGCGTAGGGACTAGCGGGAGGGCCCTGCAGTTCTTC
TRBJ2-7,TRBD2,TRBV27,NA,CASTPAGATYEQYF,TGTGCCAGCACCCCAGCGGGAGCGACCTACGAGCAGTACTTC
TRBJ1-6,TRBD1,TRBV9,NA,CASSADRVNSPLHF,TGTGCCAGCAGCGCGGACAGGGTAAATTCACCCCTCCACTTT
TRBJ2-3,NA,TRBV5-1,NA,CASSPPQGSDTQYF,TGCGCCAGCAGCCCACCGCAAGGGTCAGATACGCAGTATTTT
TRBJ1-2,NA,TRBV5-1,NA,CASSPDPLYGYTF,TGCGCCAGCAGTCCCGACCCCCTCTATGGCTACACCTTC